One TCR beta chain is described in this entry. Its target is not known. These data are taken from a study of CD8 T cells in ankylosing spondylitis. Study-wide results and caveats: Significant enrichment of disease-linked clones was reported in matched ankylosing spondylitis synovial fluid. A TCR beta motif made of several highly homologous variants seemed typical of ankylosing spondylitis blood.

Quantitative 5'-RACE with molecular barcodes was used to make the TCR beta libraries. TCRdb reprocessed the 5' RACE reads via MiXCR and lists one record per CDR3 protein. The sample gives 55,000 or so distinct CDR3 sequences, less than 8.5% of which show up once; around 8.5% is in the top ten. V was shortened by 4 bases and J by 7 bases, with 16 bases between the two germline ends. Germline V gene data show CDR1 as SEHNR and CDR2 as FQNEAQ (reference sequence). The CDR3 runs to 14 residues. Sequences were obtained from blood, either unsorted or a sorted T cell fraction (not recorded which). The V gene is TRBV7-9, the J gene TRBJ1-1, with a tentative D call TRBD1 (6 bases). The TCR comes from a female donor with ankylosing spondylitis or in good health (not recorded which). The CDR3 sequence: CASSSVQGQDEAFF. CDR3 nucleotide sequence: TGTGCCAGCAGCTCCGTTCAGGGGCAAGATGAAGCTTTCTTT.